This TCR beta chain is drawn from a study of blood T cell repertoires in COVID-19 (dated by TCRdb to about 2020). In the study overall: Collaborator samples came from the United States, Italy and Spain and covered acute and convalescent phases of COVID-19. The material from the prospective study consisted of cDNA or gDNA derived from T cells, B-cell-depleted T cells, or PBMCs. Subjects who had been exposed to COVID-19, were actively infected with it, or had recovered from it provided the deeply sampled blood TCRbeta repertoires that made up the dataset. Where available, HLA class I and class II types were obtained from metadata supplied by the sample provider rather than from assay-based typing. The samples were drawn from the first 160 participants of the ongoing ImmuneRACE study and from under 1,500 subjects provided by 6 global collaborators. The sample metadata nearly always contained a de-identified subject ID, COVID-19 status, age in years and sex. The repertoires were made available in a free public database intended to serve as a resource for research on the immune response to SARS-CoV-2. Broad study findings and their caveats: The amount of clinical and demographic metadata varied by source and participant and was provided uncurated.

TCRbeta CDR3 regions were amplified from genomic DNA using the immunoSEQ Assay, a bias-controlled multiplex PCR. As for the original processing: Nucleated cell counts per sample were estimated from amplification of reference gene primers within the assay. To quantify the absolute abundance of each unique TCRbeta CDR3 rearrangement, sequence reads were collapsed and filtered. Productive Simpson clonality was computed per sample as the square root of Simpson's diversity index over productive rearrangements. Here the immuneACCESS table is served through TCRdb, limited to in-frame sequences with V and J called. Missing clones are a known gap in these copies; in checked studies unresolved V genes cover under half, and the rest lacks a known reason. D and trimming were read from the DNA, whereas the V and J calls and clone size are those reported in that table. In this sample the table shows roughly 250,000 clones, roughly 90% of which occur a single time. The ten largest account for approximately 2.1% of the sample.

Another Seattle source contributed samples from volunteer blood donors who had recovered from COVID-19. Collaborating institutions collected whole blood in K2EDTA tubes following their own protocols. For TCRbeta analysis, collaborators shipped samples as frozen whole blood, isolated PBMCs, or DNA extracted from either of those sample types. Reading from cysteine to phenylalanine, the CDR3 counts 16 amino acids. Solely the CDR3 DNA is kept, with 48 bases framed from the first base. V loses 2 bases at its end and J loses 7 bases; junction bases beyond the gene matches: 13. CDR1 and CDR2, looked up from the germline V gene, are MNHEY and SVGAGI. As regards this clone: The antigen it recognizes is unknown. No much larger clone exists at a distance of one base, and base qualities are not known.

The sequence is built from TRBV6-5 and TRBJ2-7; TRBD1 aligns with 8 central bases. Sequenced material: peripheral blood. The sequence derives from a woman aged 40 to 50 who had recovered from COVID-19. DNA sequence: TGTGCCAGCAGTTACACCCAGGGGGCTCCACTTGGAGAGCAGTACTTC. Its amino acids are CASSYTQGAPLGEQYF.